One sample yielded the 16 T cell receptor beta chains listed below, sequenced in a study of blood T cells in healthy people across ages. The use of a sample-barcoded 5' primer and a J-beta primer mix characterized a second PCR of about 7 to 12 cycles. TCRdb processed the 5' RACE reads anew with MiXCR; each CDR3 protein has one entry. In the table there are 1.2 million to 1.5 million distinct CDR3 sequences, 42% of which are singletons. Material: blood. The source of these receptors is a woman aged 18-29 years in good health.

V is TRBV4-2 and J is TRBJ2-3; 14 bases match TRBD2. The CDR3 totals 20 residues. The V gene end was trimmed by 6 bases and the J gene end by 0 bases; junction bases not matched to a gene: 14. Germline-derived CDR1 and CDR2 are LGHNA and YNFKEQ. CDR3 bases: TGTGCCAGCAGTAGAAAGCTCGGGACTAGCGGGAGTATTAGCACAGATACGCAGTATTTT. Translation: CASSRKLGTSGSISTDTQYF.

This clonotype was observed a few times. The chain recombines TRBV12-3 or TRBV12-4 with TRBJ2-3, with D maybe TRBD1 (6 bases). V lost 4 bases and J 0 bases, leaving 11 bases between the germline ends. CDR3 length equals 15 residues. The CDR3 spells CASSSGVRSTDTQYF. CDR3 sequence (DNA): TGTGCCAGCAGTTCAGGGGTTAGGAGCACAGATACGCAGTATTTT.

Regarding this clonotype: Its ends do not fully match the called genes, so a read error is possible. The rearrangement uses TRBV20-1 and TRBJ2-3; the D gene could be TRBD1 or TRBD2 (5 bases each). The CDR3 has 13 amino acids. Germline V CDR1 and CDR2: DFQATT, SNEGSKA (reference sequence). The CDR3 DNA sequence: TGCAGTGCTAGCGGGACGGATACAGATACGCGGTATTTT. It is translated as CSASGTDTDTRYF.

The gene calls are TRBV12-3 or TRBV12-4 and TRBJ2-3; D is undetermined. The CDR3 covers 15 residues. V was cut by 2 bases and J by 4 bases, with 13 bases left in between. DNA for the CDR3: TGTGCCAGCAGTTTATCCCCCGGACCTCCAGATACGCAGTATTTT. Amino acid sequence: CASSLSPGPPDTQYF.

This clonotype has more than one count but fewer than ten. This chain links TRBV9 with TRBJ2-7; D remains ambiguous. CDR3 length: 15 amino acids. The V and J ends lost 4 bases and 6 bases respectively, with 20 bases between them. Germline loops: CDR1 SGDLS, CDR2 YYNGEE. The CDR3 spells CASSPDDRTGVEQYF. The CDR3 DNA reads as TGTGCCAGCAGCCCGGATGACCGGACGGGTGTCGAGCAGTACTTC.

The chain has TRBV5-1 and TRBJ1-5, with 8 positions matching TRBD1. From germline, CDR1 is SGHRS and CDR2 YFSETQ. The CDR3 covers 15 residues. The trim removed 4 bases at V and 6 bases at J, leaving 9 bases unmatched. CDR3 nucleotide sequence: TGCGCCAGCAGCCCTGGCCCAGGGGGCGGTCAGCCCCAGCATTTT. It translates to CASSPGPGGGQPQHF.

This clonotype came up many times. This rearrangement joins TRBV6-5 to TRBJ1-5, with TRBD1 matching 10 bases. This CDR3 has 15 amino acids. The ends lost 3 bases at V and 5 bases at J; junction bases unmatched: 4. Germline assignment: CDR1 MNHEY and CDR2 SVGAGI. The CDR3 reads CASSYSGTGDQPQHF. The CDR3 region has the DNA TGTGCCAGCAGTTATTCCGGGACAGGGGATCAGCCCCAGCATTTT.

The V gene is TRBV7-9, the J gene TRBJ2-3, with D possibly TRBD1 on 5 matching bases. There are 16 residues in the CDR3. The V gene lost 5 bases and the J gene lost 1 base, with 16 bases spanning the gap. Germline-derived CDR1 and CDR2 are SEHNR and FQNEAQ (reference sequence). CDR3 amino acids: CASSPFQGGGTDTQYF. CDR3 DNA: TGTGCCAGCAGCCCATTCCAGGGTGGAGGCACAGATACGCAGTATTTT. Drawing the rest from reference TRBV7-9 and TRBJ2-3, the complete variable domain is DTGVSQNPRHKITKRGQNVTFRCDPISEHNRLYWYRQTLGQGPEFLTYFQNEAQLEKSRLLSDRFSAERPKGSFSTLEIQRTEQGDSAMYLCASSPFQGGGTDTQYFGPGTRLTVL.

This clonotype appeared a few times. V is TRBV27 and J is TRBJ1-5; no reliable D call. Looked up from germline, CDR1 is MNHEY and CDR2 is SMNVEV (reference sequence). V lost 0 bases and J 0 bases, leaving 6 bases between the germline ends. The CDR3 contains 15 residues. The CDR3 DNA is TGTGCCAGCAGTTTATCAGGGAATAGCAATCAGCCCCAGCATTTT. Amino acids: CASSLSGNSNQPQHF.

The V gene is TRBV5-1, the J gene TRBJ2-2, with 8 bases aligning to TRBD1. Unmatched junction bases numbered 7, after V lost 3 bases and J lost 6 bases. This CDR3 has 15 amino acids. Germline V gives CDR1 SGHRS, CDR2 YFSETQ. The CDR3 here is CASSSGQGPPGELFF. DNA for the CDR3: TGCGCCAGCAGCTCCGGACAGGGACCGCCCGGGGAGCTGTTTTTT.

V gene TRBV5-1 combines with J gene TRBJ2-5; D is uncertain. Germline V gene sequence: CDR1 SGHRS, CDR2 YFSETQ. CDR3 length equals 13 residues. Trimming removed 2 bases at V and 5 bases at J, with 10 bases between. The chain's CDR3 is CASSLGPFETQYF. In DNA, the CDR3 is TGCGCCAGCAGCTTAGGTCCGTTCGAGACCCAGTACTTC.

There are a few counts of this clonotype. The CDR3 region is CAISEGGQTNYGYTF. CDR3 bases: TGTGCCATCAGTGAAGGCGGACAGACTAACTATGGCTACACCTTC. The V gene is TRBV10-3, the J gene TRBJ1-2; tentatively, D is TRBD1 (6 bases). CDR1 and CDR2 (germline): ENHRY, SYGVKD. This CDR3 spans 15 amino acids. Trimming took off 3 bases at V and 0 bases at J, with 11 bases between the two ends.

Notes on this clonotype: One junction end disagrees with the germline gene, perhaps due to a read error. V gene TRBV5-1 combines with J gene TRBJ1-6; no definite D call. Germline V lookup: CDR1 SGHRS, CDR2 YFSETQ. The CDR3 is made up of 19 amino acids. CDR3 DNA sequence: TGCGCCAGCAGCTTGGAGGGTCGCGGCTCCAGCTCCTATAATTCAGCCCTCCACTTT. It yields the protein CASSLEGRGSSSYNSALHF.

This clonotype came up a few times. This sequence joins TRBV6-1 and TRBJ2-7; D gene ambiguous. Germline CDR1 MNHNS, CDR2 SASEGT. Trimming cost V 7 bases and J 2 bases, with 9 bases left between them. The length of the CDR3 is 12 residues. The DNA for the CDR3 is TGTGCCAGCACCAGGAGACCCTACGAGCAGTACTTC. It yields the protein CASTRRPYEQYF.

V and J are TRBV6-5 and TRBJ2-1; 11 nucleotides agree with TRBD2. This CDR3 has 16 residues. V dropped 3 bases and J dropped 4; count of bases not matched to a gene: 5. CDR1 and CDR2 from the germline V gene are MNHEY and SVGAGI. The CDR3 coding sequence is TGTGCCAGCAGTTATGGGACTAGCGGCTTGTACAATGAGCAGTTCTTC. It codes for CASSYGTSGLYNEQFF.

The J gene is TRBJ2-1, the V gene TRBV7-2; 9 bases align to TRBD2. This CDR3 is 15 amino acids long. Germline V CDR1 and CDR2: SGHTA, FQGNSA. V dropped 1 base and J dropped 9; count of bases not matched to a gene: 7. Written as DNA, the CDR3 is TGTGCCAGCAGCTTAGGGGTAGCGGGAGTAGCTGAGCAGTTCTTC. Translating gives CASSLGVAGVAEQFF.